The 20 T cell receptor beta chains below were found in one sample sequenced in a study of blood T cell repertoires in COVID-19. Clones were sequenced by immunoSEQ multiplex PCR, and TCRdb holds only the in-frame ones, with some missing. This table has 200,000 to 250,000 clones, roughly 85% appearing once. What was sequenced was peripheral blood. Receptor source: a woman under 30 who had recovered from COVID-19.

CDR3 nucleotides: TGTGCCAGCTCCCCGGGGTACAAGCCTGAAGCTTTCTTT. Encoded protein: CASSPGYKPEAFF. This rearrangement joins TRBV12-3 or TRBV12-4 to TRBJ1-1; no clear D gene. Deletions cut 8 bases from V and 6 bases from J, with 16 bases between. This CDR3 is 13 amino acids long.

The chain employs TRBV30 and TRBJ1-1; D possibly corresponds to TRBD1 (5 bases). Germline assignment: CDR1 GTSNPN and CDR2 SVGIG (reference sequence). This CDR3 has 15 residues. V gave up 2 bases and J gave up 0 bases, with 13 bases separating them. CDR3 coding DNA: TGTGCCTGGAGTACACGGGGGAGGATGAACACTGAAGCTTTCTTT. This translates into CAWSTRGRMNTEAFF.

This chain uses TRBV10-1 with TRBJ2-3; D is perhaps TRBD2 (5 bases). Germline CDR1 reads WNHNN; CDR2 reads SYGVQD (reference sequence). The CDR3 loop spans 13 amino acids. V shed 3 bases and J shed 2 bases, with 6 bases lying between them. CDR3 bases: TGCGCCAGCAGTGACGACTACACAGATACGCAGTATTTT. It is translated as CASSDDYTDTQYF.

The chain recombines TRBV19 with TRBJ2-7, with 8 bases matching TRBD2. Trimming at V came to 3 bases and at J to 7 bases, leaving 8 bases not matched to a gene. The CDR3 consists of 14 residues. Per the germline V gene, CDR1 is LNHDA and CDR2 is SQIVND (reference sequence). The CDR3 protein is CASSITGLGFEQYF. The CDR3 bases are TGTGCCAGTAGTATCACGGGACTAGGGTTTGAGCAGTACTTC.

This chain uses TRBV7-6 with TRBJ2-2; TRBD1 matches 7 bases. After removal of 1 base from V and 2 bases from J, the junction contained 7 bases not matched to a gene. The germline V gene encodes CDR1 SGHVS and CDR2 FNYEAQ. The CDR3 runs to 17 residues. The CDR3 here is CASSLVKGQINTGELFF. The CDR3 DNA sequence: TGTGCCAGCAGCTTAGTAAAGGGACAGATTAACACCGGGGAGCTGTTTTTT.

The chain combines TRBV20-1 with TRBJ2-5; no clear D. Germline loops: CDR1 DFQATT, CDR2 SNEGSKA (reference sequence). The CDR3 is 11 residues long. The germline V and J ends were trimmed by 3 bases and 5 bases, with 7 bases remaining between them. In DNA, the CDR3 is TGCAGTGCTAGCCCCCGGGAGACCCAGTACTTC. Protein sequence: CSASPRETQYF.

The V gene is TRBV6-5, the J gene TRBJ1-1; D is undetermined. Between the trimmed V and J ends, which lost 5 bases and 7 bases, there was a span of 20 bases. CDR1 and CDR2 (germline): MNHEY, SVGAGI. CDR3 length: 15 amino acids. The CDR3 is CASSPDPTREDEAFF. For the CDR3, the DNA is TGTGCCAGCAGTCCTGATCCGACTCGAGAGGATGAAGCTTTCTTT.

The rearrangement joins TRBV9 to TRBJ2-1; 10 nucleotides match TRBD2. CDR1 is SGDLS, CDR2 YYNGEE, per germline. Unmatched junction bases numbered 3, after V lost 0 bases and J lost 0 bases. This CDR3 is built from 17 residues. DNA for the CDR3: TGTGCCAGCAGCGTAGCTAGCGGGAGAGGCTCCTACAATGAGCAGTTCTTC. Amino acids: CASSVASGRGSYNEQFF.

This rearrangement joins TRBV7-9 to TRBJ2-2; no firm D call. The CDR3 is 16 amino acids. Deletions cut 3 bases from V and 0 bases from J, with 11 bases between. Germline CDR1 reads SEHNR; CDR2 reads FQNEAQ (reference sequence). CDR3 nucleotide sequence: TGTGCCAGCAGCTTGGAGAGCCCCTCGAACACCGGGGAGCTGTTTTTT. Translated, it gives CASSLESPSNTGELFF.

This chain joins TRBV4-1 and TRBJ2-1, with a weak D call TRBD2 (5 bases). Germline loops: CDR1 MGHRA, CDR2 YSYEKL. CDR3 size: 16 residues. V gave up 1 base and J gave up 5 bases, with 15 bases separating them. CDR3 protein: CASSQVRGLAHNEQFF. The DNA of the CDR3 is TGCGCCAGCAGCCAAGTCCGCGGGCTAGCTCACAATGAGCAGTTCTTC.

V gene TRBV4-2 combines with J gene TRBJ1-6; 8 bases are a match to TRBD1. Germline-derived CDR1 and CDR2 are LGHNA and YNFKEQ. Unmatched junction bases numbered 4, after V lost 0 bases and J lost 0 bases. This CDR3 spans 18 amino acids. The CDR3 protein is CASSQDRGLSSYNSPLHF. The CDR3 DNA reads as TGTGCCAGCAGCCAAGACAGGGGGCTCAGCTCCTATAATTCACCCCTCCACTTT.

The CDR3 is CASSLVAGGKGNQPQHF. CDR3 DNA: TGTGCCAGCAGCTTAGTGGCAGGGGGTAAGGGTAATCAGCCCCAGCATTTT. The rearrangement uses TRBV7-9 and TRBJ1-5; TRBD1 agrees at 7 bases. The CDR3 spans 17 residues. After removal of 1 base from V and 4 bases from J, the junction contained 10 bases not matched to a gene. Germline CDR1 and CDR2: SEHNR and FQNEAQ (reference sequence).

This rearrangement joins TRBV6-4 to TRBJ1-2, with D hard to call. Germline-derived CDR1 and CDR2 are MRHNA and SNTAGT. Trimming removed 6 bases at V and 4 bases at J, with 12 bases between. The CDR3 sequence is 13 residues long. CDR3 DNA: TGTGCCAGCAGCGACGACACCACCTATGGCTACACCTTC. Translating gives CASSDDTTYGYTF.

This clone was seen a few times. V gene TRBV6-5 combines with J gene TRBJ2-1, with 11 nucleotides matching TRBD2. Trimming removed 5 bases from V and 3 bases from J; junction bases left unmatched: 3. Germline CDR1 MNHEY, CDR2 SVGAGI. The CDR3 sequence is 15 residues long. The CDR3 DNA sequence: TGTGCCAGCAGTACTAGCGGGAGCCTCTACAATGAGCAGTTCTTC. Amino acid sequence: CASSTSGSLYNEQFF.

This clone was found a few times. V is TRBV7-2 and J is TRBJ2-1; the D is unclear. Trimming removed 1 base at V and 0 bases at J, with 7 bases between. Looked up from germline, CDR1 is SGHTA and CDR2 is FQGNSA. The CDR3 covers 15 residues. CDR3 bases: TGTGCCAGCAGCTTAGTCACCAGCTCCTACAATGAGCAGTTCTTC. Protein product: CASSLVTSSYNEQFF.

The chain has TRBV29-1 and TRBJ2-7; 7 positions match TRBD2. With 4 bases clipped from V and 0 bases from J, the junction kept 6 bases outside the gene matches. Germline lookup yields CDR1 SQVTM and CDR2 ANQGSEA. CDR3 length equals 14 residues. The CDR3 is CSVGGGRPSYEQYF. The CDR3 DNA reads TGCAGCGTTGGCGGGGGAAGGCCCTCCTACGAGCAGTACTTC.

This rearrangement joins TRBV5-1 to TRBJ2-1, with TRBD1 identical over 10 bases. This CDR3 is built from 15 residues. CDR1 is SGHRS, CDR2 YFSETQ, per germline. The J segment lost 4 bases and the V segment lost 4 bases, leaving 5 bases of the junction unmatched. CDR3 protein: CASSRGQGSYNEQFF. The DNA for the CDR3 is TGCGCCAGCAGCAGGGGACAGGGGTCGTACAATGAGCAGTTCTTC.

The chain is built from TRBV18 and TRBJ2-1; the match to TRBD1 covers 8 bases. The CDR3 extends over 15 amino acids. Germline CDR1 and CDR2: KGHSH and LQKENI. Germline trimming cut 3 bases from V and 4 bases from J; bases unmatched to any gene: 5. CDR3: CASSPPGQGYNEQFF. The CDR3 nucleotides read TGTGCCAGCTCACCCCCCGGACAGGGATACAATGAGCAGTTCTTC.

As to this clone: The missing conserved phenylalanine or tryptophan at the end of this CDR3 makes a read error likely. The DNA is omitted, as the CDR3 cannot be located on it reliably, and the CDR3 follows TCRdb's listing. The CDR3 loop is CASSDTGAPPLE. This chain joins TRBV6-4 and TRBJ1-2; the tabulated D call, TRBD1, remains unverified against the DNA. CDR1 is MRHNA and CDR2 is SNTAGT in the germline V gene. The CDR3 spans 12 residues, counting both ends.

The CDR3 DNA sequence: TGCGCCAGCAGCTTGGTGGCAGCTAACTATGGCTACACCTTC. Its translation is CASSLVAANYGYTF. J is TRBJ1-2 and V is TRBV5-1; D is ambiguous. There are 14 residues in the CDR3. V was shortened by 0 bases and J by 0 bases, with 6 bases between the two germline ends. Germline V gene lookup returns CDR1 SGHRS and CDR2 YFSETQ.